The 24 T cell receptor beta chains listed next were all sequenced from one sample in a study of post-analysis software for immune sequencing data. Study-level findings and limits: In patients, TRBV5-6, TRBV5-1 and TRBV20-1 belonged to roughly 5 TRBV segments found more frequently than in controls.

Unique molecular identifiers were carried by the TCR beta cDNA libraries. Via MiXCR, TCRdb re-called the PCR reads, giving one row per CDR3 protein. The sample lists about 540,000 distinct CDR3 sequences; about a third were seen once. No antigens are known for them. Sequencing was done on a sample of blood. These receptors all stem from a girl under 18 with multiple sclerosis.

The chain employs TRBV10-3 and TRBJ1-2; 8 positions match TRBD1. Germline CDR1 is ENHRY and CDR2 is SYGVKD. The CDR3 sequence is 15 residues long. V gave up 5 bases and J gave up 8 bases; unmatched junction bases: 13. The CDR3 sequence: CAISNRETGVAGYTF. DNA of the CDR3: TGTGCCATCAGTAATAGGGAGACAGGGGTAGCGGGCTACACCTTC.

This clonotype came up a few times. The chain is built from TRBV5-1 and TRBJ1-2, with TRBD1 as a possible D gene (6 bases). This CDR3 comprises 15 residues. Germline values: CDR1 SGHRS, CDR2 YFSETQ. Trimming stripped 0 bases from V and 1 base from J, with 10 bases between. The CDR3 sequence is CASSLEGVINYGYTF. The CDR3 coding sequence is TGCGCCAGCAGCTTGGAGGGGGTGATTAACTATGGCTACACCTTC.

The chain links TRBV6-5 to TRBJ1-1; D gene ambiguous. The length of the CDR3 is 13 residues. The germline V gene has CDR1 MNHEY and CDR2 SVGAGI. V lost 7 bases, J lost 1 base, and 10 bases lay in between. The CDR3 DNA reads TGTGCCAGCATGCGGGGTTCGAACACTGAAGCTTTCTTT. The encoded protein is CASMRGSNTEAFF.

The chain carries TRBV5-1 and TRBJ2-7; D may be TRBD1 (7 bases). V lost 0 bases, J lost 3 bases, and 19 bases lay in between. Germline V gene data show CDR1 as SGHRS and CDR2 as YFSETQ. CDR3 size: 17 residues. For the CDR3, the DNA is TGCGCCAGCAGCTTGGAGAGGGGGCGGGGACAGCTCTACGAGCAGTACTTC. Encoded protein: CASSLERGRGQLYEQYF.

The CDR3 here is CAISEPRLQETQYF. CDR3 DNA sequence: TGTGCCATCAGTGAGCCGAGACTCCAAGAGACCCAGTACTTC. The chain links TRBV10-3 to TRBJ2-5; D remains ambiguous. The V end was cut by 2 bases, the J end by 1 base, with 8 bases between. Looked up from germline, CDR1 is ENHRY and CDR2 is SYGVKD. This CDR3 has 14 residues.

This rearrangement joins TRBV7-9 to TRBJ2-3; possibly TRBD2 for D (6 bases). V lost 0 bases and J lost 6, with 13 bases in between. Germline V gives CDR1 SEHNR, CDR2 FQNEAQ (reference sequence). CDR3 length: 15 amino acids. The CDR3 spells CASSLAAGLRDTQYF. The CDR3 nucleotides read TGTGCCAGCAGCTTAGCGGCGGGGCTAAGGGATACGCAGTATTTT.

The J gene is TRBJ2-1, the V gene TRBV5-1; D is uncertain. The CDR3 has 13 residues. The V gene lost 0 bases and the J gene lost 8 bases, with 9 bases spanning the gap. Per germline, CDR1 SGHRS and CDR2 YFSETQ. Written as DNA, the CDR3 is TGCGCCAGCAGCTTGGACGGGTGTGATGAGCAGTTCTTC. Translating it yields CASSLDGCDEQFF.

The chain recombines TRBV2 with TRBJ2-1; 7 bases fit TRBD1. The CDR3 has 13 amino acids. Trimming at V came to 3 bases and at J to 5 bases, leaving 1 base not matched to a gene. Germline-derived CDR1 and CDR2 are SNHLY and FYNNEI. CDR3 in DNA: TGTGCCAGCAGTGATGGGACAGACAATGAGCAGTTCTTC. This codes for CASSDGTDNEQFF. Combining the CDR3 with reference TRBV2 and TRBJ2-1 gives the whole variable domain EPEVTQTPSHQVTQMGQEVILRCVPISNHLYFYWYRQILGQKVEFLVSFYNNEISEKSEIFDDQFSVERPDGSNFTLKIRSTKLEDSAMYFCASSDGTDNEQFFGPGTRLTVL.

This clonotype was counted between two and nine times. The V call is TRBV12-3 or TRBV12-4, the J call TRBJ2-5, with 10 bases identical to TRBD1. The V gene end was trimmed by 6 bases and the J gene end by 6 bases; junction bases not matched to a gene: 10. CDR3 length: 15 residues. The CDR3 DNA reads as TGTGCCAGCAGCCCCCGACAGGGGGCCTGGAAGACCCAGTACTTC. This sequence encodes CASSPRQGAWKTQYF.

The genes are TRBV5-1 and TRBJ2-3; possibly TRBD1 for D (6 bases). Germline V gene sequence: CDR1 SGHRS, CDR2 YFSETQ. With 10 bases removed from V and 2 bases from J, the gap between germline ends came to 20 bases. The CDR3 is made up of 15 amino acids. The CDR3 coding sequence is TGCGCCCGAAGCTGGCGGCAGGGGACCACAGATACGCAGTATTTT. Translation: CARSWRQGTTDTQYF.

This clonotype has ten or more counts. The chain has TRBV29-1 and TRBJ2-5; TRBD1 matches 7 bases. Germline V gives CDR1 SQVTM, CDR2 ANQGSEA. V lost 6 bases, J lost 5 bases, and 3 bases stayed unmatched. CDR3 length: 11 residues. The CDR3 DNA reads TGCAGCGTGACAGGGCTGGAGACCCAGTACTTC. Protein product: CSVTGLETQYF.

This clonotype was detected once. The chain links TRBV29-1 to TRBJ2-4; D ambiguous. With the DNA end fitting TRBJ2-5 better, the J assignment may be wrong. The CDR3 loop spans 14 amino acids. Germline CDR1 reads SQVTM; CDR2 reads ANQGSEA. Here the CDR3 DNA reads TGCAGCGTTAACGCAAGACTGATCCAAGAGACCCAGTACTTC. Translating gives CSVNARLIQETQYF.

This rearrangement joins TRBV7-3 to TRBJ2-3; possibly TRBD1 for D (5 bases). Trimming shortened V by 4 bases and J by 1 base, and 12 bases separated the two germline ends. CDR3 length: 15 residues. The germline gives CDR1 SGHTA, CDR2 FQGTGA. For the CDR3, the DNA is TGTGCCAGCAGCTATGGCAGGGCAGGCACAGATACGCAGTATTTT. Translated, it gives CASSYGRAGTDTQYF.

The V gene is TRBV15, the J gene TRBJ1-1, with 8 bases that match TRBD1. V was pared by 3 bases and J by 4 bases, with 7 bases of the junction left unmatched. Germline CDR1 reads LNHNV; CDR2 reads YYDKDF (reference sequence). This CDR3 has 15 amino acids. CDR3 loop: CATSREQGVGTEAFF. The CDR3 DNA reads as TGTGCCACCAGCAGGGAACAGGGGGTCGGCACTGAAGCTTTCTTT.

This clonotype was seen more than once but under ten times. The V gene is TRBV20-1, the J gene TRBJ2-1; 9 bases line up with TRBD2. Germline V gene sequence: CDR1 DFQATT, CDR2 SNEGSKA (reference sequence). The ends lost 3 bases at V and 5 bases at J; junction bases unmatched: 14. This CDR3 has 17 amino acids. CDR3: CSASGTPGTSKHNEQFF. The CDR3 DNA follows: TGCAGTGCTAGTGGTACCCCCGGGACTAGCAAACACAATGAGCAGTTCTTC.

V usage is TRBV3-1 and J usage is TRBJ2-7; 9 bases line up with TRBD1. The CDR3 spans 14 residues. The trim removed 4 bases at V and 0 bases at J, leaving 1 base unmatched. Per germline, CDR1 LGHDT and CDR2 YNNKEL (reference sequence). CDR3 DNA sequence: TGTGCCAGCAGCCGGGACAGGGACTCCTACGAGCAGTACTTC. Translated: CASSRDRDSYEQYF.

This clonotype was picked up a small number of times. This chain links TRBV6-2 or TRBV6-3 with TRBJ2-7; a possible D gene is TRBD2 (6 bases). Looked up from germline, CDR1 is MNHEY and CDR2 is SVGEGT. The CDR3 is 14 residues long. Between the trimmed V and J ends, which lost 2 bases and 3 bases, there was a span of 11 bases. DNA for the CDR3: TGTGCCAGCAGTTACAGCCGGGGGTACTACGAGCAGTACTTC. As protein: CASSYSRGYYEQYF.

This clonotype has just a few counts. The chain uses TRBV4-2 and TRBJ2-1, with D hard to call. V dropped 1 base and J dropped 0 bases, with 7 bases sitting between them. The CDR3 loop spans 15 amino acids. Germline lookup yields CDR1 LGHNA and CDR2 YNFKEQ. CDR3: CASSQAADSYNEQFF. In DNA, the CDR3 is TGTGCCAGCAGCCAAGCGGCAGACTCCTACAATGAGCAGTTCTTC.

The CDR3 loop is CASRGQGLSEQYF. The CDR3, as DNA: TGCGCCAGCAGGGGACAGGGGTTAAGTGAGCAGTACTTC. The chain carries TRBV5-1 and TRBJ2-5; 10 bases map to TRBD1. This CDR3 has 13 amino acids. The V and J ends lost 5 bases and 11 bases, in that order; junction bases with no gene match: 9. Germline V CDR1 and CDR2: SGHRS, YFSETQ.

In its sample, this clonotype was seen a few times. This chain links TRBV5-6 with TRBJ2-7; 9 nucleotides agree with TRBD1. The CDR3 length is 18 residues. Germline CDR1 and CDR2: SGHDT and YYEEEE. V lost 3 bases to trimming and J lost 3 bases; unmatched junction nucleotides: 16. CDR3 amino acids: CASSSLVDRGNRFYEQYF. CDR3 DNA: TGTGCCAGCAGCTCGCTTGTGGACAGGGGCAATCGGTTCTACGAGCAGTACTTC.

The chain joins TRBV7-3 to TRBJ1-6, with a tentative D call TRBD1 (5 bases). This CDR3 is 18 amino acids long. Germline CDR1 is SGHTA and CDR2 is FQGTGA. V lost 1 base and J 4 bases, leaving 17 bases between the germline ends. The chain's CDR3 is CASSLRLLQGVYNSPLHF. The DNA for the CDR3 is TGTGCCAGCAGCTTAAGGCTCCTTCAGGGAGTGTATAATTCACCCCTCCACTTT.

This clonotype was found many times. This chain connects TRBV6-5 to TRBJ2-5; D is unclear. V was cut by 10 bases and J by 1 base, with 13 bases left in between. Germline V lookup: CDR1 MNHEY, CDR2 SVGAGI. The CDR3 totals 13 residues. CDR3: CATRTPGQETQYF. The CDR3, as DNA: TGTGCCACCCGAACCCCAGGCCAAGAGACCCAGTACTTC.

V gene TRBV6-5 combines with J gene TRBJ2-3, with 9 nucleotides matching TRBD2. The V gene's germline CDR1 is MNHEY and CDR2 SVGAGI. The CDR3 is 16 residues long. V trimming: 2 bases; J trimming: 4 bases; junction bases outside the gene matches: 7. The DNA of the CDR3 is TGTGCCAGCAGTTACGGGAGCGGGAGGTTGTCAGATACGCAGTATTTT. Protein sequence: CASSYGSGRLSDTQYF.

The table lists this clonotype with a few counts. This chain joins TRBV6-9 and TRBJ2-7, with TRBD1 matching 7 bases. Germline V CDR1 and CDR2: MNHGY, SVAAGI. The CDR3 covers 14 residues. Trimming at V came to 7 bases and at J to 0 bases, leaving 6 bases not matched to a gene. The CDR3 bases are TGTGCCAGCATCCAAGGGGACAGCTCCTACGAGCAGTACTTC. Its translation: CASIQGDSSYEQYF.